The 20 T cell receptor beta chains below were found in one sample sequenced in a study of blood T cell repertoires in COVID-19. This table comes from immunoSEQ multiplex PCR, and its TCRdb copy is limited to in-frame clones, with some not included. The top ten hold roughly 4.8% of the sample, which has 200,000 to 250,000 clones, about four fifths seen once. The sample was PBMCs or T cells enriched from blood (not recorded which). Receptors were obtained from a woman in her fifties or sixties who had been exposed to COVID-19.

For the CDR3, the DNA is TGTGCCAGCAGTGGGGTGACAGGGAATTCACCCCTCCACTTT. Amino acids: CASSGVTGNSPLHF. This chain links TRBV2 with TRBJ1-6, with 7 bases lining up with TRBD1. The V segment lost 4 bases and the J segment 7 bases; nucleotides outside the gene matches: 4. Germline V CDR1 and CDR2: SNHLY, FYNNEI. The CDR3 totals 14 residues.

The chain employs TRBV7-3 and TRBJ1-1; 7 bases fit TRBD1. The junction had 7 bases not matched to a gene; V was cut back by 6 bases and J by 6 bases. Germline lookup yields CDR1 SGHTA and CDR2 FQGTGA. The CDR3 has 13 amino acids. In DNA form, the CDR3 reads TGTGCCAGCAGTCCGGCGGGACAGCCTGAAGCTTTCTTT. It encodes CASSPAGQPEAFF.

V is TRBV7-3 and J is TRBJ2-7, with a tentative D call TRBD2 (6 bases). Trimming left V 5 bases short and J 6 bases short, with 14 bases between. Germline-derived CDR1 and CDR2 are SGHTA and FQGTGA. The CDR3 is 13 amino acids. CDR3 residues: CASSRLEGTEQYF. The CDR3 DNA sequence: TGTGCCAGCAGCCGATTGGAGGGTACCGAGCAGTACTTC.

This rearrangement joins TRBV2 to TRBJ1-5, with 9 bases fitting TRBD1. J gave up 5 bases and V 9 bases, and 5 bases lay outside the gene matches. The germline gives CDR1 SNHLY, CDR2 FYNNEI. The CDR3 is 13 amino acids. CDR3 in amino acids: CARGQGGDQPQHF. Written as DNA, the CDR3 is TGTGCCAGGGGACAGGGAGGGGATCAGCCCCAGCATTTT.

The chain uses TRBV20-1 and TRBJ1-2; D is undetermined. The CDR3 sequence is 11 residues long. Germline CDR1 is DFQATT and CDR2 is SNEGSKA (reference sequence). V was pared by 6 bases and J by 7 bases, with 12 bases between. CDR3 in amino acids: CSALSPPGYTF. The DNA of the CDR3 is TGCAGTGCCCTCTCCCCCCCTGGCTACACCTTC.

The chain has TRBV7-9 and TRBJ1-2; TRBD1 is a possible D gene (5 bases). Trimming shortened V by 5 bases and J by 2 bases, and 9 bases separated the two germline ends. The CDR3 has 13 residues. Per germline, CDR1 SEHNR and CDR2 FQNEAQ (reference sequence). CDR3: CASSPPGNYGYTF. Here the CDR3 DNA reads TGTGCCAGCAGCCCCCCAGGGAACTATGGCTACACCTTC.

This chain links TRBV10-2 with TRBJ1-5; D is unresolved. The V and J ends lost 3 bases and 2 bases respectively, with 8 bases between them. The CDR3 totals 14 residues. Germline values: CDR1 WSHSY, CDR2 SAAADI. This CDR3 reads CASSERAGNQPQHF. CDR3 DNA sequence: TGCGCCAGCAGTGAAAGAGCGGGCAATCAGCCCCAGCATTTT.

The chain is built from TRBV29-1 and TRBJ1-2; D is ambiguous. Per the germline V gene, CDR1 is SQVTM and CDR2 is ANQGSEA. V gave up 7 bases and J gave up 7 bases, with 19 bases separating them. The CDR3 covers 13 residues. In DNA form, the CDR3 reads TGCAGCGCTAGTCGGTCAGCGGCAGGTGGCTACACCTTC. Its translation: CSASRSAAGGYTF.

As to this clone: This may stem from a read error, because a much larger clone lies one nucleotide away. The rearrangement uses TRBV11-2 and TRBJ1-1, with D possibly TRBD1 on 6 matching bases. Trimming pared 6 bases from V and 3 bases from J, leaving 11 bases between. The CDR3 totals 13 residues. Germline CDR1 SGHAT, CDR2 FQNNGV. In nucleotides, the CDR3 is TGTGCCAGCAGTCCTACAGGGTACACTGAAGCTTTCTTT. Protein: CASSPTGYTEAFF.

This clone showed up just a few times. The gene calls are TRBV12-5 and TRBJ2-1; 10 bases match TRBD1. The junction had 5 bases not matched to a gene; V was cut back by 2 bases and J by 10 bases. The CDR3 extends over 14 amino acids. Germline V gives CDR1 LGHNT, CDR2 FRNRAP. CDR3 in amino acids: CASGLYGTGDEQFF. The CDR3 DNA is TGTGCTAGTGGTTTGTACGGGACAGGGGACGAGCAGTTCTTC.

This clone was seen a single time. CDR3 nucleotide sequence: TGTGCCAGCAGGCGACACCTTCGGGGAGGCTACACCTTC. Translation: CASRRHLRGGYTF. V and J are TRBV6-4 and TRBJ1-2; D remains unclear. Deletions cut 6 bases from V and 8 bases from J, with 16 bases between. The germline CDR1 and CDR2 sequences are MRHNA and SNTAGT. The CDR3 spans 13 residues.

V usage is TRBV10-3 and J usage is TRBJ2-3, with D maybe TRBD2 (6 bases). The CDR3 has 13 residues. Trimming left V 8 bases short and J 4 bases short, with 13 bases between. CDR1 is ENHRY, CDR2 SYGVKD, per germline. CDR3: CAIATSPSDTQYF. In DNA, the CDR3 is TGTGCCATCGCCACTAGCCCTTCAGATACGCAGTATTTT.

In DNA, the CDR3 is TGTGCCAGCAGCCAAGATTTTGGCTCCGTCTATGGCTACACCTTC. This encodes CASSQDFGSVYGYTF. V gene TRBV3-1 (or the pseudogene TRBV3-2) combines with J gene TRBJ1-2; no clear D gene. With 0 bases removed from V and 4 bases from J, the gap between germline ends came to 12 bases. The V gene's germline CDR1 is LGHDT and CDR2 YNNKEL (reference sequence). This CDR3 contains 15 residues.

The DNA for the CDR3 is TGTGCCAGCAGTGAGTGGGGCAGGCACCTCAGTTCTAACTATGGCTACACCTTC. Translation gives CASSEWGRHLSSNYGYTF. The chain joins TRBV6-1 to TRBJ1-2; the D gene is possibly TRBD1 (5 bases). Germline V gene lookup returns CDR1 MNHNS and CDR2 SASEGT. Trimming left V 3 bases short and J 0 bases short, with 20 bases between. CDR3 size: 18 residues.

The V call is TRBV18, the J call TRBJ1-1; D call uncertain. The V end lost 5 bases, the J end lost 0 bases, and 7 bases lay between the germline ends. The CDR3 covers 13 residues. Germline assignment: CDR1 KGHSH and CDR2 LQKENI. The CDR3 region has the DNA TGTGCCAGCTCATCCGACTTGAACACTGAAGCTTTCTTT. Protein product: CASSSDLNTEAFF.

The chain employs TRBV5-4 and TRBJ2-7, with D tentatively TRBD1 (5 bases). The CDR3 is made up of 13 amino acids. Germline V gene lookup returns CDR1 SGHNT and CDR2 YYREEE (reference sequence). V was clipped by 1 base and J by 6 bases, with 11 bases between them. CDR3 coding DNA: TGTGCCAGCAGCTTGTCCAGCAGGGCCGAGCAGTACTTC. The encoded protein is CASSLSSRAEQYF. The full variable domain, in which reference TRBV5-4 and TRBJ2-7 provide the parts outside the CDR3, is ETGVTQSPTHLIKTRGQQVTLRCSSQSGHNTVSWYQQALGQGPQFIFQYYREEENGRGNFPPRFSGLQFPNYSSELNVNALELDDSALYLCASSLSSRAEQYFGPGTRLTVT.

V is TRBV7-8 and J is TRBJ2-3; possible D gene TRBD2, 5 bases. V shed 1 base and J shed 1 base, with 12 bases lying between them. Germline assignment: CDR1 SGHVS and CDR2 FQNEAQ. The CDR3 is 16 residues long. The CDR3 sequence: CASSLVSARGTDTQYF. CDR3 nucleotide sequence: TGTGCCAGCAGCTTAGTCTCGGCGAGGGGCACAGATACGCAGTATTTT.

The chain employs TRBV19 and TRBJ1-3; no firm D call. Per germline, CDR1 LNHDA and CDR2 SQIVND (reference sequence). V lost 10 bases, J lost 9 bases, and 22 bases lay in between. The CDR3 runs 14 residues. DNA of the CDR3: TGTGCCACCGAGACGACGGAGGCCCCTGGCACCATATATTTT. It specifies CATETTEAPGTIYF.

The V gene is TRBV28, the J gene TRBJ2-7, with TRBD1 as a possible D gene (6 bases). The V end lost 8 bases, the J end lost 3 bases, and 17 bases lay between the germline ends. Looked up from germline, CDR1 is MDHEN and CDR2 is SYDVKM. The CDR3 consists of 14 residues. The CDR3 DNA reads as TGTGCCAGCTGCCAAAGCGGACAGAGCTACGAGCAGTACTTC. It is translated as CASCQSGQSYEQYF.

The genes are TRBV6-5 and TRBJ1-6; no clear D. The CDR3 totals 13 residues. The germline CDR1 and CDR2 sequences are MNHEY and SVGAGI. With 7 bases removed from V and 11 bases from J, the gap between germline ends came to 15 bases. CDR3 DNA: TGTGCCAGCACAACACCGAGGGTTACACCCCTCCACTTT. It yields the protein CASTTPRVTPLHF.